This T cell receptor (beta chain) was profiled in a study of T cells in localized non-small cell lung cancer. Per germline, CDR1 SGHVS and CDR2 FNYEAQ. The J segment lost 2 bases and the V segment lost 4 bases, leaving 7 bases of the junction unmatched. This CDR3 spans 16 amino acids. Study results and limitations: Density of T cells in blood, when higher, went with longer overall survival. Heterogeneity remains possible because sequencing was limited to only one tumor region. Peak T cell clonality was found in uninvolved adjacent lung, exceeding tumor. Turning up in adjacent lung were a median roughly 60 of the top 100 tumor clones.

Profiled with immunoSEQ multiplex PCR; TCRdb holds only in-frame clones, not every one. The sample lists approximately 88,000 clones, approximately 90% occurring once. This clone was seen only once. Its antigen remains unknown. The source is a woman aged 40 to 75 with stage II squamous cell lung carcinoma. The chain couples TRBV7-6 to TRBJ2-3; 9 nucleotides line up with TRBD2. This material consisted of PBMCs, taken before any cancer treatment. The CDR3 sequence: CASSSSAGGPTDTQYF. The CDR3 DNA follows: TGTGCCAGCAGCTCGTCAGCGGGGGGCCCCACAGATACGCAGTATTTT.